One and the same sample provided the 28 T cell receptor beta chains below, sequenced in a study of blood T cells in healthy people across ages. Primed by a sample-barcoded 5' primer and a J-beta primer mix, a second PCR proceeded for about 7 to 11 cycles. TCRdb re-analysed the 5' RACE reads in MiXCR, keeping a single row per CDR3 protein. The sample lists 1.2 million to 1.5 million distinct CDR3 sequences; roughly 60% were seen once. Material: blood. The receptors were sampled from a man younger than 35 in good health.

This chain connects TRBV7-8 to TRBJ2-7, with D hard to call. V was shortened by 5 bases and J by 4 bases, with 9 bases between the two germline ends. The CDR3 consists of 12 residues. Per germline, CDR1 SGHVS and CDR2 FQNEAQ. The CDR3 coding sequence is TGTGCCAGCAGCCCCCGCGAATACGAGCAGTACTTC. This codes for CASSPREYEQYF.

The chain has TRBV12-3 or TRBV12-4 and TRBJ2-5, with 12 nucleotides matching TRBD2. CDR3 length: 15 residues. V dropped 5 bases and J dropped 3; count of bases not matched to a gene: 4. The CDR3 nucleotides are TGTGCCAGCAGTCCCCTAGCGGGGGGGAAAGAGACCCAGTACTTC. Translating gives CASSPLAGGKETQYF.

V is TRBV27 and J is TRBJ2-1; D possibly corresponds to TRBD2 (5 bases). The CDR3 covers 16 residues. CDR1 is MNHEY, CDR2 SMNVEV, per germline (reference sequence). Trimming left V 0 bases short and J 4 bases short, with 13 bases between. The CDR3 reads CASSLSMREWYNEQFF. The CDR3, as DNA: TGTGCCAGCAGTTTATCGATGAGGGAGTGGTACAATGAGCAGTTCTTC.

The CDR3 is CASSERERDREHRGYTF. CDR3 coding DNA: TGTGCCAGCAGTGAGAGGGAGCGGGACAGGGAGCATCGGGGCTACACCTTC. The V and J genes are TRBV6-1 and TRBJ1-2, with TRBD1 identical over 9 bases. The CDR3 consists of 17 residues. With 3 bases clipped from V and 8 bases from J, the junction kept 16 bases outside the gene matches. Germline V gene lookup returns CDR1 MNHNS and CDR2 SASEGT.

In this sample, this clonotype turned up a few times. The chain employs TRBV6-5 and TRBJ2-5; unclear D gene. The germline V and J ends were trimmed by 2 bases and 11 bases, with 15 bases remaining between them. Germline values: CDR1 MNHEY, CDR2 SVGAGI. The CDR3 spans 13 residues. The CDR3 DNA follows: TGTGCCAGCAGTTACGCGAGACACAGTGGGCAGTACTTC. Translating gives CASSYARHSGQYF.

The table lists this clonotype with a few counts. The chain employs TRBV4-1 and TRBJ2-1; the match to TRBD2 covers 13 bases. There are 18 residues in the CDR3. J lost 5 bases, V lost 1 base, and 8 bases had no gene match. Germline assignment: CDR1 MGHRA and CDR2 YSYEKL. CDR3 sequence (DNA): TGCGCCAGCAGCCAAGGCATCACTAGCGGGGGGGCCAACAATGAGCAGTTCTTC. This codes for CASSQGITSGGANNEQFF.

V usage is TRBV6-1 and J usage is TRBJ1-2, with unresolved D. Looked up from germline, CDR1 is MNHNS and CDR2 is SASEGT. The CDR3 has 14 residues. V lost 5 bases and J 4 bases, leaving 14 bases between the germline ends. CDR3 sequence reads: CASSTIRNFYGYTF. CDR3 DNA sequence: TGTGCCAGCAGTACGATCAGGAACTTCTATGGCTACACCTTC.

The V gene is TRBV7-9, the J gene TRBJ1-2; 8 positions agree with TRBD1. Germline lookup yields CDR1 SEHNR and CDR2 FQNEAQ (reference sequence). V shed 3 bases and J 7 bases; nucleotides not matched to a gene: 4. This CDR3 has 13 residues. The CDR3 nucleotides are TGTGCCAGCAGCTTCGAACAGGGGGGTGGCTACACCTTC. It specifies CASSFEQGGGYTF. The variable domain in full, with the rest retrieved from reference TRBV7-9 and TRBJ1-2, is DTGVSQNPRHKITKRGQNVTFRCDPISEHNRLYWYRQTLGQGPEFLTYFQNEAQLEKSRLLSDRFSAERPKGSFSTLEIQRTEQGDSAMYLCASSFEQGGGYTFGSGTRLTVV.

The rearrangement uses TRBV12-3 or TRBV12-4 and TRBJ2-4, with TRBD2 identical over 9 bases. The CDR3 loop spans 17 amino acids. Trimming took 0 bases from V and 2 from J; bases not matched to a gene: 5. This CDR3 reads CASSLALSGGSKNIQYF. Written as DNA, the CDR3 is TGTGCCAGCAGTTTAGCGCTAAGCGGGGGGTCCAAAAACATTCAGTACTTC.

The chain couples TRBV6-1 to TRBJ2-5, with D tentatively TRBD2 (6 bases). The CDR3 length is 15 residues. Looked up from germline, CDR1 is MNHNS and CDR2 is SASEGT. Trimming cost V 4 bases and J 4 bases, with 16 bases left between them. CDR3 region: CASSGDGTWGETQYF. The CDR3 bases are TGTGCCAGCAGTGGGGACGGGACTTGGGGAGAGACCCAGTACTTC.

This clonotype was seen just once. The V gene is TRBV28, the J gene TRBJ2-5; 7 nucleotides agree with TRBD1. The J call may be wrong; the DNA end is better matched by TRBJ2-7. CDR1 is MDHEN, CDR2 SYDVKM, per germline. The CDR3 consists of 15 residues. CDR3 protein: CASSTSGQGVYEQYF. The CDR3 nucleotides read TGTGCCAGCAGTACTTCCGGGCAGGGGGTCTACGAGCAGTACTTC.

This clonotype appeared a few times. The chain uses TRBV14 and TRBJ2-3; the match to TRBD1 covers 7 bases. Germline V gene data show CDR1 as SGHDN and CDR2 as FVKESK. V shed 8 bases, J shed 3 bases, and the junction held 8 bases outside the gene matches. The CDR3 covers 14 residues. The CDR3 spells CASADRAWTDTQYF. The CDR3 DNA follows: TGTGCCAGCGCCGACAGGGCCTGGACAGATACGCAGTATTTT. The entire variable domain, with the rest obtained from reference TRBV14 and TRBJ2-3, is as follows: EAGVTQFPSHSVIEKGQTVTLRCDPISGHDNLYWYRRVMGKEIKFLLHFVKESKQDESGMPNNRFLAERTGGTYSTLKVQPAELEDSGVYFCASADRAWTDTQYFGPGTRLTVL.

The sample holds a few counts of this clonotype. The chain carries TRBV20-1 and TRBJ2-1; 10 nucleotides align to TRBD2. Germline V gene data show CDR1 as DFQATT and CDR2 as SNEGSKA (reference sequence). The CDR3 covers 14 residues. V was pared by 4 bases and J by 8 bases, with 8 bases of the junction left unmatched. CDR3 DNA: TGCAGTGCTAATGAGCGGGGGGGCGCCTATGAGCAGTTCTTC. Its translation is CSANERGGAYEQFF.

This CDR3 is CASSYRQQRGTSSYEQYF. The DNA of the CDR3 is TGTGCCAGCAGTTATCGTCAACAACGAGGGACTAGCTCCTACGAGCAGTACTTC. The chain recombines TRBV28 with TRBJ2-7, with 8 bases matching TRBD2. V gave up 4 bases and J gave up 0 bases; unmatched junction bases: 14. Per the germline V gene, CDR1 is MDHEN and CDR2 is SYDVKM. The length of the CDR3 is 18 residues.

This CDR3 is CASSPLGQNFEKLFF. For the CDR3, the DNA is TGTGCCAGCAGCCCCTTGGGGCAGAACTTTGAAAAACTGTTTTTT. The chain links TRBV11-1 to TRBJ1-4; D is perhaps TRBD1 (5 bases). CDR3 size: 15 residues. Germline assignment: CDR1 SGHAT and CDR2 FQDESV (reference sequence). Trimming left V 5 bases short and J 7 bases short, with 17 bases between.

The rearrangement uses TRBV27 and TRBJ2-4; 9 bases line up with TRBD1. The J call may be faulty, since TRBJ2-7 better matches the DNA end. The CDR3 is 14 amino acids. In germline, CDR1 is MNHEY, CDR2 SMNVEV (reference sequence). In DNA, the CDR3 is TGTGCCAGCAGAAAAGGACAGGGGATATACGAGCAGTACTTC. Translated, it gives CASRKGQGIYEQYF.

This clonotype appeared a few times. The chain joins TRBV4-3 to TRBJ2-2, with a weak D call TRBD2 (6 bases). The CDR3 has 15 residues. The V end lost 3 bases, the J end lost 1 base, and 9 bases lay between the germline ends. Per the germline V gene, CDR1 is LGHNA and CDR2 is YSLEER. DNA for the CDR3: TGCGCCAGCAGCCAGGCGGGGAGGAACACCGGGGAGCTGTTTTTT. Translating it yields CASSQAGRNTGELFF.

This clonotype was found a few times. The chain is built from TRBV5-1 and TRBJ1-2; D is uncertain. Trimming took off 1 base at V and 4 bases at J, with 11 bases between the two ends. The germline V gene encodes CDR1 SGHRS and CDR2 YFSETQ. The CDR3 length is 14 residues. CDR3 residues: CASSLLGAGYGYTF. The CDR3 nucleotides are TGCGCCAGCAGCTTGCTTGGAGCCGGCTATGGCTACACCTTC.

This clonotype was detected a few times. The chain employs TRBV7-2 and TRBJ2-6, with no clear D. There are 17 residues in the CDR3. Trimming took 1 base from V and 0 from J, leaving 10 bases between them. Germline CDR1 SGHTA, CDR2 FQGNSA. In DNA form, the CDR3 reads TGTGCCAGCAGCTTAGTAGGCACAAACTCTGGGGCCAACGTCCTGACTTTC. Its protein is CASSLVGTNSGANVLTF.

The sample holds many counts of this clonotype. The chain uses TRBV7-9 and TRBJ1-1; 7 bases map to TRBD1. This CDR3 is 15 amino acids long. CDR1 and CDR2 (germline): SEHNR, FQNEAQ (reference sequence). Trimming took 7 bases from V and 0 from J; bases not matched to a gene: 8. CDR3 DNA sequence: TGTGCCAGCAACCTTGAGGACAGGTTGAACACTGAAGCTTTCTTT. Translated, it gives CASNLEDRLNTEAFF.

V and J are TRBV7-9 and TRBJ2-4; TRBD2 agrees at 8 bases. The CDR3 has 15 amino acids. Germline V gene sequence: CDR1 SEHNR, CDR2 FQNEAQ (reference sequence). V was clipped by 4 bases and J by 6 bases; unmatched bases: 8. CDR3 DNA sequence: TGTGCCAGCAGCTCCACCGGGACTAGTGTAAACATTCAGTACTTC. It codes for CASSSTGTSVNIQYF.

This clonotype showed up just a few times. V gene TRBV5-1 combines with J gene TRBJ2-7, with 10 bases lining up with TRBD2. The V segment lost 1 base and the J segment 3 bases; nucleotides outside the gene matches: 7. Germline CDR1 reads SGHRS; CDR2 reads YFSETQ. CDR3 length: 16 amino acids. CDR3 sequence (DNA): TGCGCCAGCAGCTTGTCCCGGACTAGCGGAAACTACGAGCAGTACTTC. This codes for CASSLSRTSGNYEQYF.

This clonotype was seen only a few times. The chain carries TRBV20-1 and TRBJ1-5; 8 positions agree with TRBD1. This CDR3 is 14 amino acids long. V dropped 0 bases and J dropped 7; count of bases not matched to a gene: 5. Germline V gives CDR1 DFQATT, CDR2 SNEGSKA (reference sequence). The CDR3: CSARETGVEQPQHF. CDR3 bases: TGCAGTGCTAGAGAGACAGGGGTCGAACAGCCCCAGCATTTT.

This clonotype has a handful of counts. V usage is TRBV5-1 and J usage is TRBJ2-1; 9 bases line up with TRBD2. Germline V lookup: CDR1 SGHRS, CDR2 YFSETQ. Trimming took 1 base from V and 8 from J; bases not matched to a gene: 10. This CDR3 contains 16 residues. The CDR3 DNA sequence: TGCGCCAGCAGCTTGTCACCGCGGGAGGGCCGGGATGAGCAGTTCTTC. It translates to CASSLSPREGRDEQFF.

V is TRBV12-3 or TRBV12-4 and J is TRBJ1-5; D might be TRBD1 (5 bases). Trimming removed 3 bases at V and 0 bases at J, with 24 bases between. The CDR3 covers 20 residues. CDR3: CASSFRAGTSGLFSNQPQHF. The CDR3 bases are TGTGCCAGCAGTTTTCGAGCCGGGACCTCCGGCCTTTTTAGCAATCAGCCCCAGCATTTT.

The chain couples TRBV6-6 to TRBJ2-5, with D perhaps TRBD1 (5 bases). CDR1 is MNHNY, CDR2 SVGAGI, per germline (reference sequence). V gave up 7 bases and J gave up 1 base, with 19 bases separating them. The length of the CDR3 is 16 residues. CDR3 amino acids: CASTQGHLFPQETQYF. Here the CDR3 DNA reads TGTGCCAGCACCCAAGGACACCTCTTTCCCCAAGAGACCCAGTACTTC.

This chain links TRBV7-6 with TRBJ2-7; D unresolved. The CDR3 covers 13 residues. Trimming took 5 bases from V and 3 from J, leaving 11 bases between them. Germline V CDR1 and CDR2: SGHVS, FNYEAQ. The CDR3 coding sequence is TGTGCCAGCAGCCCCCTGAGCGACTACGAGCAGTACTTC. Its protein is CASSPLSDYEQYF.

This clonotype turned up a few times. J is TRBJ2-4 and V is TRBV5-6; D gene uncertain. The DNA end lines up better with TRBJ2-7; the J call may be wrong. Germline lookup yields CDR1 SGHDT and CDR2 YYEEEE. This CDR3 is built from 12 residues. The CDR3 spells CASSLAADEQYF. The CDR3 bases are TGTGCCAGCAGCTTGGCGGCTGACGAGCAGTACTTC.